This TCR beta chain was retrieved from a study of beta chain features in type 1 diabetes. Study results and limitations: HLA influence on TCRB rearrangement stayed unresolved here. Type 1 diabetes patients showed fewer insertions and more deletions at VDJ junctions. In the patient group, naive, central memory and Treg TCRB repertoires seemed more alike than in the healthy donor group. Within each of all four CD4+ subsets, Type 1 diabetes patients had TCRB CDR3s that were moderately but significantly shorter.

What was sequenced were expressed TCRB transcripts, since all of the isolated RNA had been reverse transcribed. Data came from immunoSEQ multiplex PCR; TCRdb stores just in-frame clones and leaves some out. Of 150,000 to 190,000 clones listed, about 8.1% were seen once; the top ten hold about 0.6%. Per germline, CDR1 GTSNPN and CDR2 SVGIG (reference sequence). The V end was cut by 1 base, the J end by 2 bases, with 6 bases between. The CDR3 length is 14 residues. Turning to this clone: As yet, its antigen is unknown.

The rearrangement joins TRBV30 to TRBJ1-6, with D uncertain. The sequenced sample was central memory CD4+ T cells from blood. This clonotype originated in a man between 18 and 35 years old in good health. The CDR3 loop reads CAWSAGTYNSPLHF. The CDR3 DNA reads TGTGCCTGGAGTGCCGGGACCTATAATTCACCCCTCCACTTT.